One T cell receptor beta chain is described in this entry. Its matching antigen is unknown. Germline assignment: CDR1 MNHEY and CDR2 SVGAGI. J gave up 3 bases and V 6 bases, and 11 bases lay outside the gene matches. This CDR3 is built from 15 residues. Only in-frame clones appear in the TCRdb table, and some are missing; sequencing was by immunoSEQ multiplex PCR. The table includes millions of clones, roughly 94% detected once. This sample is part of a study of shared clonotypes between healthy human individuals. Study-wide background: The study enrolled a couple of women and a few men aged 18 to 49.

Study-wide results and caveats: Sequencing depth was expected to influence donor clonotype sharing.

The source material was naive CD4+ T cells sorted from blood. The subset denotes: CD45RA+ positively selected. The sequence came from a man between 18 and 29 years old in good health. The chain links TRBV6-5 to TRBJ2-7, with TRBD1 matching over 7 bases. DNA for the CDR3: TGTGCCAGCAGGGGGCAACCGGGACAGAACTACGAGCAGTACTTC. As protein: CASRGQPGQNYEQYF.